The T cell receptor (beta chain) described here comes from a study of OX40 agonist ivuxolimab in advanced cancers. Study at large: Three patients had partial responses: one hepatocellular carcinoma, two cutaneous melanoma.

Germline CDR1 reads SGHAT; CDR2 reads FQNNGV. This CDR3 is 14 amino acids long. Trimming pared 2 bases from V and 6 bases from J, leaving 14 bases between. Profiling relied on immunoSEQ multiplex PCR, and the TCRdb table lists in-frame clones only, not all of them. The sample has over 80,000 clones; 70% to 90% are singletons. This specimen consisted of CD4+ or CD8+ T cells sorted from blood, obtained in a trial of the OX40 agonist ivuxolimab. This TCR was recovered from an adult with an advanced solid tumor such as melanoma, head and neck, liver or kidney cancer. The gene calls are TRBV11-2 and TRBJ2-7; D might be TRBD1 (5 bases). DNA of the CDR3: TGTGCCAGCAGCTTACCCTGGGGCAATGGCGAGCAGTACTTC. It is translated as CASSLPWGNGEQYF.